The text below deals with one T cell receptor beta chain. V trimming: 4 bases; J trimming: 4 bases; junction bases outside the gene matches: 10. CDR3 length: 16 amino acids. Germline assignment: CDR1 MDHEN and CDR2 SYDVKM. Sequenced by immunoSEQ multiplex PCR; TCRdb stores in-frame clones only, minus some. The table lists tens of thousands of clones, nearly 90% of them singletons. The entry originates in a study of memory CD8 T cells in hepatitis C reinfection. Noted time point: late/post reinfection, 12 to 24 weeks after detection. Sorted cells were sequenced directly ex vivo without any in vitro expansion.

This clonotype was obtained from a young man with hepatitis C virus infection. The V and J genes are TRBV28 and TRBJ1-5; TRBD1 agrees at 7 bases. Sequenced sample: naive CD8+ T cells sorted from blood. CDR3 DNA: TGTGCCAGCAGTTCCTCCCTCGACAGGGCGAATCAGCCCCAGCATTTT. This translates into CASSSSLDRANQPQHF.